This TCR beta chain was sequenced during a study of blood T cell repertoires in COVID-19. Study at large: PBMCs, B-cell-depleted T cells, or T cells were the source of the cDNA or gDNA that made up the material.

V was cut by 5 bases and J by 2 bases, with 14 bases left in between. Germline values: CDR1 MNHEY, CDR2 SMNVEV (reference sequence). The CDR3 extends over 15 amino acids. Per the authors' pipeline: Nucleated cell counts were estimated from reference gene primer amplification. TCRdb's copy holds only in-frame clones and misses some; the assay was immunoSEQ multiplex PCR. The V and J calls and clone size come from that table; D and trimming were worked out from the DNA. Of roughly 140,000 clones listed, over 80% were seen once; the top ten hold approximately 11%. Specimen: peripheral blood. The chain has TRBV27 and TRBJ2-3, with unresolved D. This sequence was found in a woman at least 80 years old with acute or convalescent COVID-19. The CDR3 spells CASSLRPIITDTQYF. CDR3 DNA: TGTGCCAGCAGTCTACGTCCCATAATCACAGATACGCAGTATTTT.